These 17 T cell receptor beta chains were sequenced from one sample in a study of T cell repertoires in cytomegalovirus infection. TCRdb re-analysed the reads in MiXCR, keeping a single row per CDR3 protein. The repertoire holds 250,000 to 300,000 distinct CDR3 sequences, roughly 10% seen once, with over 12% in the top ten. What was sequenced was PBMCs. The receptors come from a human donor in good health (CMV status not recorded). Some clones in this sample may be carry-over from other donors' samples.

The sample holds many counts of this clonotype. The chain joins TRBV7-2 to TRBJ2-5; D remains ambiguous. CDR1 is SGHTA, CDR2 FQGNSA, per germline. The CDR3 covers 16 residues. Trimming removed 5 bases from V and 5 bases from J, with 21 bases in between. CDR3: CASSPIFSKGSETQYF. CDR3 DNA: TGTGCCAGCAGCCCCATATTTAGCAAAGGATCGGAGACCCAGTACTTC.

This clonotype was counted ten times or more. The chain combines TRBV19 with TRBJ1-5, with TRBD1 identical over 7 bases. Germline trimming cut 7 bases from V and 3 bases from J; bases unmatched to any gene: 6. This CDR3 has 14 residues. In germline, CDR1 is LNHDA, CDR2 SQIVND (reference sequence). The CDR3 nucleotides read TGTGCCAGTACGGAGGACAGGATCAATCAGCCCCAGCATTTT. Protein: CASTEDRINQPQHF.

This clonotype was counted only a few times. This rearrangement joins TRBV29-1 to TRBJ1-1; possible D gene TRBD1, 5 bases. CDR3 size: 13 residues. Germline CDR1 reads SQVTM; CDR2 reads ANQGSEA. The V end was cut by 4 bases, the J end by 3 bases, with 12 bases between. CDR3 sequence (DNA): TGCAGCGTTGCACGGGGGGGGGACACTGAAGCTTTCTTT. It is translated as CSVARGGDTEAFF.

The sample holds many counts of this clonotype. V gene TRBV7-2 combines with J gene TRBJ2-3, with 15 bases matching TRBD2. The germline V gene encodes CDR1 SGHTA and CDR2 FQGNSA. Unmatched junction bases numbered 13, after V lost 5 bases and J lost 4 bases. CDR3 length: 19 amino acids. The CDR3 DNA sequence: TGTGCCAGCAGCCCCGGGACTAGCGGGGGGCAGATTGGTGCAGATACGCAGTATTTT. This sequence encodes CASSPGTSGGQIGADTQYF.

At least ten counts were recorded for this clonotype. The genes are TRBV11-2 and TRBJ1-1, with D hard to call. Trimming removed 1 base from V and 8 bases from J, with 8 bases in between. Germline V gene sequence: CDR1 SGHAT, CDR2 FQNNGV. This CDR3 comprises 12 residues. CDR3 nucleotide sequence: TGTGCCAGCAGCTTAGTTGGAACAGAAGCTTTCTTT. It encodes CASSLVGTEAFF.

This clonotype turned up a few times. V gene TRBV5-1 combines with J gene TRBJ2-1; TRBD1 aligns across 8 bases. The length of the CDR3 is 16 residues. Germline CDR1 reads SGHRS; CDR2 reads YFSETQ. Losses at the gene ends were 4 bases for V and 6 bases for J; bases not matched to a gene: 12. CDR3 in amino acids: CASSKGDRTSINEQFF. In DNA, the CDR3 is TGCGCCAGCAGCAAAGGGGACAGGACATCAATCAATGAGCAGTTCTTC.

This clonotype was seen many times. The chain links TRBV2 to TRBJ1-3; perhaps TRBD1 as D (5 bases). The germline V gene encodes CDR1 SNHLY and CDR2 FYNNEI. The CDR3 totals 12 residues. Trimming took 2 bases from V and 8 from J, leaving 7 bases between them. The CDR3 reads CASSERGDTIYF. The CDR3 region has the DNA TGTGCCAGCAGTGAAAGGGGAGACACCATATATTTT.

This clonotype was recorded at least ten times. This chain joins TRBV7-2 and TRBJ2-4; TRBD1 agrees at 9 bases. V was clipped by 5 bases and J by 1 base; unmatched bases: 21. This CDR3 comprises 21 residues. Germline V lookup: CDR1 SGHTA, CDR2 FQGNSA. The chain's CDR3 is CASSPVTGTGRFGGAKNIQYF. In DNA form, the CDR3 reads TGTGCCAGCAGCCCGGTAACCGGGACAGGGCGATTTGGGGGGGCCAAAAACATTCAGTACTTC. Full variable domain (rest looked up from reference TRBV7-2 and TRBJ2-4): GAGVSQSPSNKVTEKGKDVELRCDPISGHTALYWYRQSLGQGLEFLIYFQGNSAPDKSGLPSDRFSAERTGGSVSTLTIQRTQQEDSAVYLCASSPVTGTGRFGGAKNIQYFGAGTRLSVL.

This clonotype was counted many times. The chain carries TRBV28 and TRBJ1-2; the match to TRBD1 covers 9 bases. Trimming removed 5 bases from V and 6 bases from J; junction bases left unmatched: 7. CDR1 is MDHEN, CDR2 SYDVKM, per germline. The CDR3 totals 14 residues. CDR3 nucleotide sequence: TGTGCCAGCAGTACAGGGGGCGGTAGTGATGGCTACACCTTC. This codes for CASSTGGGSDGYTF.

The table lists this clonotype with many counts. The chain has TRBV7-2 and TRBJ1-3, with D unresolved. CDR1 SGHTA and CDR2 FQGNSA come from the germline V gene. V lost 5 bases to trimming and J lost 4 bases, with 12 bases between them. CDR3 size: 14 residues. The CDR3 spells CASSPPRTGNTIYF. The CDR3, as DNA: TGTGCCAGCAGCCCCCCCAGGACCGGAAACACCATATATTTT.

The rearrangement links TRBV20-1 to TRBJ2-1, with 10 bases lining up with TRBD2. Trimming cost V 3 bases and J 9 bases; bases outside gene matches: 8. Germline loops: CDR1 DFQATT, CDR2 SNEGSKA (reference sequence). The CDR3 totals 14 residues. The CDR3 DNA is TGCAGTGCTAGCCCAGCGGGAGGGGTCATTGAGCAGTTCTTC. It is translated as CSASPAGGVIEQFF.

Ten or more counts support this clonotype. In DNA form, the CDR3 reads TGTGCCAGCAGAAGGGACCCTGGCTATGGCTACACCTTC. It encodes CASRRDPGYGYTF. The rearrangement uses TRBV2 and TRBJ1-2; possible D gene TRBD1, 5 bases. This CDR3 spans 13 amino acids. Germline V gene lookup returns CDR1 SNHLY and CDR2 FYNNEI. V gave up 6 bases and J gave up 4 bases, with 12 bases separating them.

At least ten counts were recorded for this clonotype. The J gene is TRBJ1-1, the V gene TRBV7-3; TRBD1 aligns across 8 bases. CDR1 and CDR2 from the germline V gene are SGHTA and FQGTGA. Unmatched junction bases numbered 16, after V lost 5 bases and J lost 5 bases. The CDR3 runs to 17 residues. Here the CDR3 DNA reads TGTGCCAGCAGCCCTAACCCATCGGACAGGGCTGGAACTGAAGCTTTCTTT. Its translation: CASSPNPSDRAGTEAFF.

This clonotype has a handful of counts. J is TRBJ2-1 and V is TRBV12-3 or TRBV12-4; D is possibly TRBD2 (5 bases). V lost 11 bases to trimming and J lost 0 bases, with 14 bases between them. This CDR3 has 14 amino acids. The CDR3 region has the DNA TGTGCCCTTGGAGGTGGCCTCTCCTACAATGAGCAGTTCTTC. Protein product: CALGGGLSYNEQFF.

The chain uses TRBV2 and TRBJ2-5; D gene uncertain. The V and J ends lost 10 bases and 0 bases respectively, with 12 bases between them. Germline values: CDR1 SNHLY, CDR2 FYNNEI. The CDR3 consists of 13 residues. DNA for the CDR3: TGTGCCACAGGCTTGAAGTACCAAGAGACCCAGTACTTC. This translates into CATGLKYQETQYF.

The V call is TRBV19, the J call TRBJ1-1; 8 bases map to TRBD1. Germline trimming cut 3 bases from V and 3 bases from J; bases unmatched to any gene: 9. Germline V gives CDR1 LNHDA, CDR2 SQIVND (reference sequence). The CDR3 covers 16 residues. The CDR3 loop reads CASSILTGAGDTEAFF. CDR3 coding DNA: TGTGCCAGTAGTATCCTGACAGGGGCGGGGGACACTGAAGCTTTCTTT.

Here the CDR3 reads CASSRGTLQLSTQQYF. The CDR3 DNA is TGTGCCAGCAGTAGAGGGACCTTACAGTTATCTACGCAGCAGTACTTC. This chain links TRBV6-2 or TRBV6-3 with TRBJ2-7; D may match TRBD1 or TRBD2 (5 bases each). Germline V gives CDR1 MNHEY, CDR2 SVGEGT. V dropped 5 bases and J dropped 8 bases, with 25 bases sitting between them. This CDR3 region has 16 residues.